This T cell receptor beta chain was found in a study of control samples from healthy donors and cancer patients. Using immunoSEQ multiplex PCR, the repertoire was profiled, and TCRdb retains in-frame clones only, with some absent. Of 150,000 or so clones in the sample, approximately 86% are singletons; the top ten hold about 1.8%. The J segment lost 2 bases and the V segment lost 2 bases, leaving 9 bases of the junction unmatched. The CDR3 consists of 16 residues. Germline V lookup: CDR1 MNHNS, CDR2 SASEGT. The chain is built from TRBV6-1 and TRBJ2-7; 7 nucleotides align to TRBD2. Material for sequencing was blood. The receptor's source is a man aged 18-30 years in good health. CDR3 sequence: CASSEWGGQRTYEQYF. The CDR3 DNA follows: TGTGCCAGCAGTGAATGGGGAGGGCAGAGAACCTACGAGCAGTACTTC.